This TCR beta chain was sequenced during a study of cytomegalovirus exposure and HLA in healthy donors. Study-wide results and limits: The investigators catalogued some 150 TCR beta chains as cytomegalovirus-associated. Most TCR beta V segments were productive about 90% or about 30% of the time in an earlier analysis.

As to this clone: Its specificity is unknown.

The CDR3 consists of 16 residues. Looked up from germline, CDR1 is SGHVS and CDR2 is FQNEAQ. Trimming cost V 1 base and J 6 bases; bases outside gene matches: 11. Primers included in the PCR were 60 Vbeta and 13 Jbeta primers. Some clones are missing from TCRdb's copy, which holds only in-frame ones; the method was immunoSEQ multiplex PCR. The repertoire holds 120,000 or so clones, with around 85% as singletons. The chain is built from TRBV7-8 and TRBJ1-2; TRBD1 agrees at 7 bases. This receptor was identified in a man aged 18 to 29 in good health and CMV-seropositive. Sequenced: PBMCs. CDR3 sequence reads: CASSLGGMRQGDGYTF. The CDR3 DNA reads as TGTGCCAGCAGCTTAGGGGGTATGAGACAGGGAGATGGCTACACCTTC.